This TCR beta chain appears in the sequencing data of a study of T cell repertoires in cytomegalovirus infection. Looking at the study overall: It can be stated that public TCR beta signatures indicated CMV infection as well as a matching HLA type. Study conclusions and caveats: Based on cumulative public TCR beta family frequency, carriers of CMV plus the relevant HLA were identified.

Notes on this clonotype: What it binds is not known.

TCRdb re-called the reads with MiXCR, one entry per CDR3 protein. The sample lists some 700,000 distinct CDR3 sequences, around 35% seen once, with about 18% in the top ten. The material was cultured PBMCs, obtained from culture after CMV antigen stimulation. The source is a human donor in good health (CMV status not recorded). Some clones in this sample may be carry-over from other donors' samples.

The CDR3 region has the DNA TGTGCCAGCAGCTCTGAACTAGCGACCGAGCAGTACTTC. Encoded protein: CASSSELATEQYF. The chain uses TRBV7-6 and TRBJ2-7; TRBD2 matches 7 bases. The CDR3 covers 13 residues. J was trimmed by 6 bases and V by 4 bases; bases with no gene match: 6. Germline CDR1 reads SGHVS; CDR2 reads FNYEAQ.